This T cell receptor (beta chain) is drawn from a study of T cells after yellow fever vaccination (dated by TCRdb to the late 2010s). Study-wide context: The SMART-Seq v4 Ultra Low Input RNA kit was used to prepare libraries from fractions with low cell numbers. Blood was drawn at multiple timepoints before and after primary and secondary immunization, with bulk PBMC replicates and cell subsets isolated. Two healthy male donors, one aged 18 to 29 and one aged 30 to 39 years, were included in the cohort. To follow T-cell clones before and after primary and booster YFV17D yellow fever vaccination, bulk TCR alpha and beta repertoires were sequenced over time.

CDR1 and CDR2 are drawn from the germline V gene: ENHRY, SYGVKD. The CDR3 holds 14 amino acids from the cysteine to the phenylalanine. Only the CDR3 region is kept as DNA, spanning 42 bases read in frame from base 1. Cut back by 4 bases and 0 bases, the V and J ends lie 9 bases apart. TCR cDNA was made using 5'RACE template switching, a step that added a universal primer site and unique molecular identifiers. Priming for cDNA synthesis came from both the TCR alpha and TCR beta constant segments. Two PCR steps were used to amplify libraries, with sample barcodes and sequencing adapters being added in the second step. Sequencing of libraries was performed on Illumina HiSeq 2500 (2x100 bp) or NovaSeq (2x150 bp). As for how the authors treated the data: MIGEC handled demultiplexing of reads and collapsing into UMI consensus sequences, while MiXCR performed V(D)J alignment. Clonotypes responding to the vaccine were identified with edgeR on replicate PBMC samples, with the criteria of FDR below 0.01 and a log2 fold change above 5 up to day 15. CD4 or CD8 identity was assigned to each bulk clonotype according to whether the clonotype was present at higher abundance in the sequenced CD4 repertoire or the sequenced CD8 repertoire. TCRdb handled the public reads itself, with Q25 trimming in fastp and clone calling in MiXCR, and kept productive beta chains. Identical CDR3 proteins give one entry, which carries the most common genes and DNA. The V and J calls reflect TCRdb's pipeline rather than the authors' work. Counted in this sample were some 350,000 distinct CDR3 sequences; 9.5% to 13% of them appeared once. Around 20% of the sample rests with the top ten.

The study at large found these results: A small fraction of clonotypes showed up in both the CD4 and CD8 compartments, probably as a result of convergent recombination. Because abundant contaminating clonotypes from the bulk population could be contained in FACS-sorted repertoires, computational filtering was required. Compared with the primary T-cell response, the secondary T-cell response was faster but weaker, reaching its peak on day 5 rather than on day 15. After the booster, most clones that had expanded after primary vaccination were detected again (roughly 95% of CD4 and 70% to 90% of CD8), suggesting broad maintenance of memory. Only a couple of donors were included in the study, so the extent to which the findings can be generalized is limited.

What the treatment or condition label conveys for this sample: live attenuated yellow fever vaccine strain. At every blood-draw timepoint, two biological replicates of bulk PBMCs were collected. A standard Ficoll-Paque protocol was used to isolate PBMCs from peripheral blood. TriZol was used to extract RNA from bulk PBMCs, CD4 and CD8 fractions, and dextramer-positive and dextramer-negative fractions. In its sample, this clonotype was seen a few times. The antigen it recognizes is unknown. No base-level quality is on record; no much larger clone is a single base apart. The sequence is built from TRBV10-3 and TRBJ1-2; the D gene remains uncertain. Sequencing used PBMCs, obtained on the day of the first yellow fever vaccination. This clonotype was obtained from a man aged 18 to 29 who received the YFV17D yellow fever vaccine. The DNA sequence is as follows: TGTGCCATCAGTGGACGGCGAGCTAACTATGGCTACACCTTC. Its translation is CAISGRRANYGYTF.